The 2 T cell receptor beta chains below all came from one sample that was sequenced in a study of CD8 T cells in Susac syndrome. Random hexamers primed reverse transcription of about 0.5 to 1 ug RNA. TCRdb reprocessed the immunoSEQ multiplex PCR reads via MiXCR and lists one record per CDR3 protein. The sample comprises approximately 160,000 distinct CDR3 sequences, 92% of which are singletons, and 0.08% rests with the top ten. The sequencing sample was made of CD4+ T cells from PBMCs. These receptors originate from a human donor in good health.

The rearrangement links TRBV20-1 to TRBJ2-1; 11 bases agree with TRBD2. J was trimmed by 3 bases and V by 1 base; bases with no gene match: 8. CDR3 size: 17 residues. CDR1 and CDR2 (germline): DFQATT, SNEGSKA (reference sequence). CDR3 sequence: CSARGPTGTSGYNEQFF. For the CDR3, the DNA is TGCAGTGCTAGAGGTCCCACCGGGACTAGCGGCTACAATGAGCAGTTCTTC.

The CDR3 reads CASSYHGGSSYEQYF. DNA for the CDR3: TGTGCCAGCAGTTACCACGGCGGCTCCTCCTACGAGCAGTACTTC. The genes are TRBV6-6 and TRBJ2-7; D gene unclear. Trimming removed 2 bases at V and 0 bases at J, with 11 bases between. Germline CDR1 and CDR2: MNHNY and SVGAGI (reference sequence). The CDR3 sequence is 15 residues long.